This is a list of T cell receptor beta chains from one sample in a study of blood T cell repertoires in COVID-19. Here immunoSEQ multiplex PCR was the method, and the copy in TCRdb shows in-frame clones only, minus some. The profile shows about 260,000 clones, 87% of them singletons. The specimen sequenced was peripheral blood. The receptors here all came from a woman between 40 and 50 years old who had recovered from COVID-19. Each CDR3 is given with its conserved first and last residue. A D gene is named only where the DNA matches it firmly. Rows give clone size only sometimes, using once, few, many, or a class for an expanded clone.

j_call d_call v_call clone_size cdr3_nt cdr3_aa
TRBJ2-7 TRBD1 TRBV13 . TGTGCCAGCAGCAGCCAAGGACAGGGGATACCCTACGAGCAGTACTTC CASSSQGQGIPYEQYF
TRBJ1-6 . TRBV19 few TGTGCCAGTAGTATTACGACGGGAAATTCACCCCTCCACTTT CASSITTGNSPLHF
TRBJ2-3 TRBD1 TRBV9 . TGTGCCAGCAGCCGCACAGGGGCTGGGACAGATACGCAGTATTTT CASSRTGAGTDTQYF
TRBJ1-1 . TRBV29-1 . TGCAGCGTTAGGCCCCCCCTTCAGGTGATCATGAACACTGAAGCTTTCTTT CSVRPPLQVIMNTEAFF
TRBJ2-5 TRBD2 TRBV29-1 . TGCAGCGTTCTCTCGAGGACTAGCGGCCTCCAAGAGACCCAGTACTTC CSVLSRTSGLQETQYF
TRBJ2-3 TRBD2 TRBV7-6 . TGTGCCAGCAGCCCCCGGGGAGGACTAGCGGGGGGGAGGACAGATACGCAGTATTTT CASSPRGGLAGGRTDTQYF
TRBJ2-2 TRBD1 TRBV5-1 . TGCGCCAGCAGCCCCGGGACAGGGAACACCGGGGAGCTGTTTTTT CASSPGTGNTGELFF
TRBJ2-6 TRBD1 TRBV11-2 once TGTGCCAGCCCGGACAGGGCCCGCTCTGGGGCCAACGTCCTGACTTTC CASPDRARSGANVLTF
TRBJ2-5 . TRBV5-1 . TGCGCCAGCAGCTTTTTACAGGCGTACCAAGAGACCCAGTACTTC CASSFLQAYQETQYF
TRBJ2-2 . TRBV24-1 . TGTGCCACCAGTGACAGGGGATTTGGCACCGGGGAGCTGTTTTTT CATSDRGFGTGELFF
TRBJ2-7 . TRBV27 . TGTGCCAGCAGTTGGGGGGGGCAAGTTTGGGTCCACGAGCAGTACTTC CASSWGGQVWVHEQYF
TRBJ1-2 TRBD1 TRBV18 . TGTGCCAGCTCACCACAGGGGGCGGAGGGCTACACCTTC CASSPQGAEGYTF
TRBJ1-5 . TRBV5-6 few TGTGCCAGCAGCTTGGGGTACAGGGGCAATCAGCCCCAGCATTTT CASSLGYRGNQPQHF
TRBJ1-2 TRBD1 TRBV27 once TGTGCCAGCAGAAAACAGGGGGCCGGTGGCTACACCTTC CASRKQGAGGYTF
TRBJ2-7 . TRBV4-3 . TGCGCCAGCAGCCAAGGGGGTGCAGCGGAAGCCTACGAGCAGTACTTC CASSQGGAAEAYEQYF
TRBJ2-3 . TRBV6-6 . TGTGCCAGCAGCCTCCTGGGGGGAGGCGCAGATACGCAGTATTTT CASSLLGGGADTQYF
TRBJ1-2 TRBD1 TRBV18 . TGTGCCAGCTCACCACGCGGACAGGGGGATGGCTACACCTTC CASSPRGQGDGYTF
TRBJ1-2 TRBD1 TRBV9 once TGTGCCAGCAGCGTAGGGGGGGACAGGGAAGACTATGGCTACACCTTC CASSVGGDREDYGYTF
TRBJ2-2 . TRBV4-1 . TGCGCCAGCAGGCTCCAGGGAGGAAACACCGGGGAGCTGTTTTTT CASRLQGGNTGELFF
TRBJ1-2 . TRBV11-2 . TGTGCCAGCAGCTACACCAGGGACTATGGCTACACCTTC CASSYTRDYGYTF
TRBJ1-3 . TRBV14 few TGTGCCAGCGCCGGGTTTTCCTCTGGAAACACCATATATTTT CASAGFSSGNTIYF
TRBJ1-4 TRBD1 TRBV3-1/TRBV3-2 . TGTGCCAGCAGCCAAGATTTACGACAGGGAGATGAAAAACTGTTTTTT CASSQDLRQGDEKLFF
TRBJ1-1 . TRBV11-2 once TGTGCCAGCAGCTCTGGGGGGAAGAGTACTGAAGCTTTCTTT CASSSGGKSTEAFF
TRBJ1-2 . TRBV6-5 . TGTGCCAGCAGTTACCTGGAAGGACTTGGCTATGGCTACACCTTC CASSYLEGLGYGYTF
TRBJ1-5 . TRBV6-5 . TGTGCCAGCAGTTACGCAGGGCGCCATCAGCCCCAGCATTTT CASSYAGRHQPQHF
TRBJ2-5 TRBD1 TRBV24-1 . TGTGCCACCAGTGACCCCGGGACAGCCGGAGAGACCCAGTACTTC CATSDPGTAGETQYF
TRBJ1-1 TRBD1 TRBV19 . TGTGCCAGTACCAGGGGGCCGCTGCAGAACACTGAAGCTTTCTTT CASTRGPLQNTEAFF
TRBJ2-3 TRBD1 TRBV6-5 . TGTGCCAGCAGAGTGACAGGGAGCACAGATACGCAGTATTTT CASRVTGSTDTQYF
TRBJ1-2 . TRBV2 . TGTGCCAGCAGTGAGGGGCCCCCCCTCGGCTACACCTTC CASSEGPPLGYTF
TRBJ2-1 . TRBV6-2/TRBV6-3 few TGTGCCAGCAGTTACTCGCTTGCGGGGGAGCAGTTCTTC CASSYSLAGEQFF
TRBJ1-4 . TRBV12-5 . TGTGCTAGTGGTTTAAGGGGCGGGGAGGAAAAACTGTTTTTT CASGLRGGEEKLFF
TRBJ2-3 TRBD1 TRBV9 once TGTGCCAGCAGCGTAGCTTCTGGACAGGGCACAGATACGCAGTATTTT CASSVASGQGTDTQYF
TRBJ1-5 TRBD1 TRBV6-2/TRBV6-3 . TGTGCCAGCTGCCGACAGGGTGTAGGGGTTGGCAATCAGCCCCAGCATTTT CASCRQGVGVGNQPQHF
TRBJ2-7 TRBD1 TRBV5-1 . TGCGCCAGCAGCCGGGACAGGGGATACGAGCAGTACTTC CASSRDRGYEQYF
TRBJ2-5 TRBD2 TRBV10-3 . TGTGCCATCAGTGAGGAAGGACTAGCGGGGGGATACGAAGAGACCCAGTACTTC CAISEEGLAGGYEETQYF
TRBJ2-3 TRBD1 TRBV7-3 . TGTGCCAGCAGCCGAGGGACAGGGGGTCCAGATACGCAGTATTTT CASSRGTGGPDTQYF
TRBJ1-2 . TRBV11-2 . TGTGCCAGCAGCCCACAGGGCCTCTCTAACTATGGCTACACCTTC CASSPQGLSNYGYTF
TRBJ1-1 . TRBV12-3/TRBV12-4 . TGTGCCAGCAGTCTCCAGGGCCTTGAAGCTTTCTTT CASSLQGLEAFF
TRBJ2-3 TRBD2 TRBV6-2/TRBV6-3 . TGTGCCAGCAGCCCTCTAGCGGGGGGGAGCACAGATACGCAGTATTTT CASSPLAGGSTDTQYF
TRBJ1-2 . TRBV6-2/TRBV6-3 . TGTGCCAGCAGTTATGGGAGGGGCTACACCTTC CASSYGRGYTF